This T cell receptor (beta chain) was profiled in a study of PD-1 blockade in classical Hodgkin lymphoma. Time point reported: cycle 4 day 1 (C4D1), after 5 to 7 weeks of nivolumab. Each of the patients experienced relapse following autologous stem cell transplantation, and their brentuximab vedotin exposure differed. Regarding the study as a whole: TCR diversity at baseline was reported to be reduced in newly diagnosed patients relative to healthy donors. Although disease activity or prior therapy may be involved, causes of the repertoire differences remain undefined. Whereas CD4+ TCR diversity had risen significantly by C4D1, CD8+ TCR diversity had not. Exclusion applied to patients who initiated nivolumab less than 1 year following ASCT.

This table comes from immunoSEQ multiplex PCR, and its TCRdb copy is limited to in-frame clones, with some not included. The sample carries 96,000 or so clones, approximately 94% recorded once. CDR1 and CDR2 (germline): LNHDA, SQIVND (reference sequence). The CDR3 consists of 14 residues. V lost 8 bases and J lost 5; bases outside the gene matches: 5. Notes on this clone: What it binds is not known.

This clonotype originated in a human donor with classical Hodgkin lymphoma. The sequencing here drew on peripheral blood mononuclear cells (PBMCs), taken before the fourth cycle of nivolumab. The V call is TRBV19, the J call TRBJ2-2, with 10 nucleotides matching TRBD1. Here the CDR3 reads CASAGTGDTGELFF. The DNA of the CDR3 is TGTGCCAGTGCAGGGACAGGGGATACCGGGGAGCTGTTTTTT.